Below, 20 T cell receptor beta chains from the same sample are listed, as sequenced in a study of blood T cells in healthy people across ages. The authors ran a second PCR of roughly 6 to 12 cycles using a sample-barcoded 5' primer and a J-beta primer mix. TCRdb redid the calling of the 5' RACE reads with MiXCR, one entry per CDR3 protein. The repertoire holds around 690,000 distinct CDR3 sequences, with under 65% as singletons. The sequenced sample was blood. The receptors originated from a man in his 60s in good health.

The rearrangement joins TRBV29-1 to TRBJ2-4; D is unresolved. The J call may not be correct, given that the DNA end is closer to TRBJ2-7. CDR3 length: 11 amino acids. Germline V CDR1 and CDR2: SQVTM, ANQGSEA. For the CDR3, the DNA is TGCAGCGTTGTGGTGGGCTACGAGCAGTACTTC. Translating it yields CSVVVGYEQYF.

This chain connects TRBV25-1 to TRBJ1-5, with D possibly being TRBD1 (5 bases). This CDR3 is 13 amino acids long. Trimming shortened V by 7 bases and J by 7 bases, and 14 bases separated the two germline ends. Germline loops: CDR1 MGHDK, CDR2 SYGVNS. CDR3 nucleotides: TGTGCCAGCAATGCCGGGGCAGGACAGCCCCAGCATTTT. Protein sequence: CASNAGAGQPQHF.

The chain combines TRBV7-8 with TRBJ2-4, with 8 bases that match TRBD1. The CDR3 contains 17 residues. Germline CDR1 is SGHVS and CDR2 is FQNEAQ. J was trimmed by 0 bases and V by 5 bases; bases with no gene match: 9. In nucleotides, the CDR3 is TGTGCCAGCAGCGTTAATGACAGGGGCCTAGCCAAAAACATTCAGTACTTC. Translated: CASSVNDRGLAKNIQYF.

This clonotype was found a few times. CDR3 nucleotides: TGTGCCACCTCGAACCTGGGGGGCTGGGGCTACACCTTC. This sequence encodes CATSNLGGWGYTF. The gene calls are TRBV27 and TRBJ1-2, with a tentative D call TRBD1 (6 bases). The CDR3 spans 13 residues. The germline gives CDR1 MNHEY, CDR2 SMNVEV (reference sequence). Trimming stripped 10 bases from V and 8 bases from J, with 20 bases between.

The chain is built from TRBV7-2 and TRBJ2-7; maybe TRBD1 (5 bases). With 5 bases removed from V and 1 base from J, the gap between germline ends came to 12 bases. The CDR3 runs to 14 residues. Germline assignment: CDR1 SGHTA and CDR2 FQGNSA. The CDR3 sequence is CASSPDKRSYEQYF. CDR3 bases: TGTGCCAGCAGCCCGGACAAACGGTCCTACGAGCAGTACTTC.

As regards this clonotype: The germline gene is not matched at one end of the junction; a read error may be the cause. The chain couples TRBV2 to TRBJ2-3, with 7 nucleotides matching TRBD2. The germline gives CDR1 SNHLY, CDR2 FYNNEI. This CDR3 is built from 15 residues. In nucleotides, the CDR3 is TGTGCCAGCCGAAAAGCGGGACCATACACAGATACACAGTATTTT. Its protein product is CASRKAGPYTDTQYF. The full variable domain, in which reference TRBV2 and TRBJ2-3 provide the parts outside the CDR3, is EPEVTQTPSHQVTQMGQEVILRCVPISNHLYFYWYRQILGQKVEFLVSFYNNEISEKSEIFDDQFSVERPDGSNFTLKIRSTKLEDSAMYFCASRKAGPYTDTQYFGPGTRLTVL.

The DNA for the CDR3 is TGCAGTGCAGCCGTGGGGGGGCAAGAGACCCAGTACTTC. Its protein is CSAAVGGQETQYF. This sequence joins TRBV20-1 and TRBJ2-7, with TRBD2 matching 7 bases. The DNA end is a closer match to TRBJ2-5, so the J assignment may be wrong. The CDR3 runs to 13 residues. Germline-derived CDR1 and CDR2 are DFQATT and SNEGSKA (reference sequence).

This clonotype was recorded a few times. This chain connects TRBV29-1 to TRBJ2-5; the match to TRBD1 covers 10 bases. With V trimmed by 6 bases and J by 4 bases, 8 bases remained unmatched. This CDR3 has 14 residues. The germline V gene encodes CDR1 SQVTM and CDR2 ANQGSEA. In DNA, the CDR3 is TGCAGCGTCGAAACGACAGGGGGCGGAGAGACCCAGTACTTC. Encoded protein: CSVETTGGGETQYF. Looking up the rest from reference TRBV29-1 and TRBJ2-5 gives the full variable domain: SAVISQKPSRDICQRGTSLTIQCQVDSQVTMMFWYRQQPGQSLTLIATANQGSEATYESGFVIDKFPISRPNLTFSTLTVSNMSPEDSSIYLCSVETTGGGETQYFGPGTRLLVL.

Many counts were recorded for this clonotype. The chain's CDR3 is CASSPLQGSNYGYTF. DNA of the CDR3: TGCGCCAGCAGCCCTCTACAGGGTTCTAACTATGGCTACACCTTC. This sequence joins TRBV5-1 and TRBJ1-2, with D tentatively TRBD1 (6 bases). CDR3 length: 15 amino acids. V was pared by 4 bases and J by 0 bases, with 13 bases between. CDR1 and CDR2 from the germline V gene are SGHRS and YFSETQ.

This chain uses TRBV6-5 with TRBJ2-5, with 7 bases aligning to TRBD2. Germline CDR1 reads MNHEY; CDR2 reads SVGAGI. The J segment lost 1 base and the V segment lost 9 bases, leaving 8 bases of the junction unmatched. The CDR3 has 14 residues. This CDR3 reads CASFPGGRQETQYF. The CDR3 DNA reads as TGTGCCAGTTTTCCGGGGGGTCGCCAAGAGACCCAGTACTTC.

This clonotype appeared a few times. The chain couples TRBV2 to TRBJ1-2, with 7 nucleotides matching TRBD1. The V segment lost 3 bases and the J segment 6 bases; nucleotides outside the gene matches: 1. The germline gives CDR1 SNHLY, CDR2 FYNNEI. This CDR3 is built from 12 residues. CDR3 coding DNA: TGTGCCAGCAGTGAGGACAGGAATGGCTACACCTTC. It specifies CASSEDRNGYTF.

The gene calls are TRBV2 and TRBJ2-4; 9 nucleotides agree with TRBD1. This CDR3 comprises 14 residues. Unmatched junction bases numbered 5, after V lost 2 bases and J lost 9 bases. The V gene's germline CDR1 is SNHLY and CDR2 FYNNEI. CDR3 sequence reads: CASSEWTGVGIQYF. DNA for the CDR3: TGTGCCAGCAGTGAATGGACAGGGGTAGGCATTCAGTACTTC.

This CDR3 is CSASLGAEGETQYF. For the CDR3, the DNA is TGCAGTGCTTCCCTTGGGGCAGAGGGAGAGACCCAGTACTTC. This chain uses TRBV20-1 with TRBJ2-5, with D possibly called TRBD1 or TRBD2 (5 bases each). The CDR3 has 14 residues. The V and J ends lost 5 bases and 4 bases respectively, with 17 bases between them. Germline assignment: CDR1 DFQATT and CDR2 SNEGSKA (reference sequence).

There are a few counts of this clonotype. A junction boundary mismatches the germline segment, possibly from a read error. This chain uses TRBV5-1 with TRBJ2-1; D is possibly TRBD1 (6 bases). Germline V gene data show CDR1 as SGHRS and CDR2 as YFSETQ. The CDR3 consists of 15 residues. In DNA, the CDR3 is TGTGCCAGCAGCTTAGTAGGGGGTTTGTACAATGAGCAGTTCTTC. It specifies CASSLVGGLYNEQFF.

CDR3 DNA: TGTGCCAGCAGCGTCCTCGGGACGGCGGCGGAGCCCCAGCATTTT. This gives the protein CASSVLGTAAEPQHF. The rearrangement links TRBV7-2 to TRBJ1-5, with TRBD1 as a possible D gene (5 bases). Germline V gene sequence: CDR1 SGHTA, CDR2 FQGNSA. There are 15 residues in the CDR3. The germline V and J ends were trimmed by 5 bases and 8 bases, with 19 bases remaining between them.

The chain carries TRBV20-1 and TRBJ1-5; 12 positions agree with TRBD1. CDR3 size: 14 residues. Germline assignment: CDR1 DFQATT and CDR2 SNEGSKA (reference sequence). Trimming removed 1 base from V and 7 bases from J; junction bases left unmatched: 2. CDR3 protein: CSARGGTGGQPQHF. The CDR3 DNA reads TGCAGTGCTAGAGGAGGGACAGGGGGCCAGCCCCAGCATTTT.

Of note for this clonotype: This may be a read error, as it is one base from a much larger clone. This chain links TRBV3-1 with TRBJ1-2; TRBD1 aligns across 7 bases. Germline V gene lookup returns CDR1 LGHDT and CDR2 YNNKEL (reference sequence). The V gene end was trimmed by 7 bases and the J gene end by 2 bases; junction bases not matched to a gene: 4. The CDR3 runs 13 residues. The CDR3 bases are TGTGCCAGCACCCCGGGACAGAACTATGGCTACACCTTC. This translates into CASTPGQNYGYTF.

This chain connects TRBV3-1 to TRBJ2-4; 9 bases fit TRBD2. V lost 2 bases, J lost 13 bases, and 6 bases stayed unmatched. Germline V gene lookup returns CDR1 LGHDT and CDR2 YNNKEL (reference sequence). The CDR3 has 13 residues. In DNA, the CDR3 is TGTGCCAGCAGCCAACCCGGGACTAGCAAGCAGTACTTC. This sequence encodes CASSQPGTSKQYF. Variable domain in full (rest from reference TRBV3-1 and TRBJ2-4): DTAVSQTPKYLVTQMGNDKSIKCEQNLGHDTMYWYKQDSKKFLKIMFSYNNKELIINETVPNRFSPKSPDKAHLNLHINSLELGDSAVYFCASSQPGTSKQYFGAGTRLSVL.

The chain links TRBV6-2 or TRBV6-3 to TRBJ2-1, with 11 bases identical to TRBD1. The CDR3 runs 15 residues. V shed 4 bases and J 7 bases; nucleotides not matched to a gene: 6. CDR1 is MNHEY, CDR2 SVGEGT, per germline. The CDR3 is CASSCRTGGRNEQFF. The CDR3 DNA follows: TGTGCCAGCAGTTGCAGGACAGGGGGCCGGAATGAGCAGTTCTTC.

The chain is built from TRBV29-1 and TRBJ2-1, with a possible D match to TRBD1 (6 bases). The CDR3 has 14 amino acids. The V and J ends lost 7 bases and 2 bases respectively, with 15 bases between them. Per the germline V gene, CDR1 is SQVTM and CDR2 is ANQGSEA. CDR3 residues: CSGSKQGPYNEQFF. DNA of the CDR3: TGCAGCGGAAGCAAACAGGGACCCTACAATGAGCAGTTCTTC.